A selection of T cell receptor beta chains follows, all from one sample in a study of molecular identifiers for immune sequencing clone quantification. Each CDR3 protein is one row after TCRdb ran MiXCR on the PCR reads. The sample carries over 90,000 distinct CDR3 sequences, 35% recorded once. The sample was naive CD8+ T cells from blood, with Jurkat cell RNA spiked in. The receptors originated from a human donor in good health. Some libraries in this study had Jurkat cell RNA spiked in. CDR3s include the opening cysteine and the closing phenylalanine or tryptophan. The D gene is left open where the match is weak. Clone size is not always given. Where it is, it says once, few, many or a class for expanded clones.

CDR3: CASSLISTEEETQYF
DNA: TGTGCCAGCAGCTTAATTAGCACAGAAGAAGAGACCCAGTACTTC
size: many
D: -
V: TRBV11-2
J: TRBJ2-5

CDR3: CSAGRGWGTGELFF
DNA: TGCAGTGCAGGCCGAGGATGGGGCACCGGGGAGCTGTTTTTT
size: -
D: -
V: TRBV20-1
J: TRBJ2-2

CDR3: CASTSREFSGYTF
DNA: TGTGCCAGCACCTCTAGGGAATTTAGTGGCTACACCTTC
size: few
D: -
V: TRBV9
J: TRBJ1-2

CDR3: CASSYRGQETQYF
DNA: TGTGCCAGCAGCTACAGGGGGCAGGAGACCCAGTACTTC
size: many
D: TRBD1
V: TRBV7-2
J: TRBJ2-5

CDR3: CASSPAFLGDYSNQPQHF
DNA: TGTGCCAGCTCACCAGCCTTCCTAGGCGATTATAGCAATCAGCCCCAGCATTTT
size: -
D: -
V: TRBV18
J: TRBJ1-5

CDR3: CASSFTENTEAFF
DNA: TGTGCCAGCAGTTTTACGGAGAACACTGAAGCTTTCTTT
size: few
D: -
V: TRBV28
J: TRBJ1-1

CDR3: CASSWAREGDEQYF
DNA: TGTGCCAGCAGTTGGGCCAGGGAGGGGGACGAGCAGTACTTC
size: -
D: -
V: TRBV6-5
J: TRBJ2-7

CDR3: CASSEAGYNEQFF
DNA: TGTGCCAGCAGTGAGGCCGGCTACAATGAGCAGTTCTTC
size: -
D: -
V: TRBV2
J: TRBJ2-1

CDR3: CASSINRGNYEQYF
DNA: TGTGCCAGTAGTATAAACAGGGGTAACTACGAGCAGTACTTC
size: -
D: TRBD1
V: TRBV19
J: TRBJ2-7

CDR3: CASSLGTSAAYGQYF
DNA: TGTGCCAGCAGCCTGGGGACTAGCGCGGCATACGGGCAGTACTTC
size: -
D: TRBD2
V: TRBV9
J: TRBJ2-7

CDR3: CASSLGAYQETQYF
DNA: TGTGCCAGCAGCTTGGGAGCGTACCAAGAGACCCAGTACTTC
size: many
D: -
V: TRBV5-6
J: TRBJ2-5

CDR3: CASSRLSGTEAFF
DNA: TGTGCCAGCAGCCGCCTCTCCGGCACTGAAGCTTTCTTT
size: -
D: -
V: TRBV14
J: TRBJ1-1

CDR3: CSARVADEQYF
DNA: TGCAGTGCTAGAGTAGCGGACGAGCAGTACTTC
size: -
D: -
V: TRBV20-1
J: TRBJ2-7

CDR3: CSARDLGAGESKETQYF
DNA: TGCAGTGCTAGAGATCTCGGAGCAGGGGAGTCCAAAGAGACCCAGTACTTC
size: -
D: -
V: TRBV20-1
J: TRBJ2-5

CDR3: CASSFRSLNTGELFF
DNA: TGTGCCAGCAGTTTTAGATCTCTGAACACCGGGGAGCTGTTTTTT
size: -
D: -
V: TRBV12-3/TRBV12-4
J: TRBJ2-2